This TCR beta chain derives from a study of a mutant IDH1 vaccine in newly diagnosed glioma. Sequencing used immunoSEQ multiplex PCR; TCRdb keeps in-frame clones, though not all of them. The sample records approximately 67,000 clones, 65% to 85% being singletons. The CDR3 contains 15 residues. Between the trimmed V and J ends, which lost 0 bases and 5 bases, there was a span of 14 bases. Germline V lookup: CDR1 SGDLS, CDR2 YYNGEE. Described time point: baseline, week 1 (first vaccination visit). Sample treatment: pre-vaccination baseline after standard-of-care therapy. Donors had new IDH1-mutant astrocytomas of WHO grade 3 or 4 (ATRX-lost).

Sequenced here: peripheral blood mononuclear cells (PBMCs), sampled from a glioma patient treated with radiotherapy, temozolomide or both. V gene TRBV9 combines with J gene TRBJ1-1; D unresolved. This receptor was obtained from a woman under 30 with glioma. Some clones in this sample may be carry-over from other donors' samples. CDR3 sequence (DNA): TGTGCCAGCAGCGTAGTTTCCGGTGGGGAGACTGAAGCTTTCTTT. Translated, it gives CASSVVSGGETEAFF.